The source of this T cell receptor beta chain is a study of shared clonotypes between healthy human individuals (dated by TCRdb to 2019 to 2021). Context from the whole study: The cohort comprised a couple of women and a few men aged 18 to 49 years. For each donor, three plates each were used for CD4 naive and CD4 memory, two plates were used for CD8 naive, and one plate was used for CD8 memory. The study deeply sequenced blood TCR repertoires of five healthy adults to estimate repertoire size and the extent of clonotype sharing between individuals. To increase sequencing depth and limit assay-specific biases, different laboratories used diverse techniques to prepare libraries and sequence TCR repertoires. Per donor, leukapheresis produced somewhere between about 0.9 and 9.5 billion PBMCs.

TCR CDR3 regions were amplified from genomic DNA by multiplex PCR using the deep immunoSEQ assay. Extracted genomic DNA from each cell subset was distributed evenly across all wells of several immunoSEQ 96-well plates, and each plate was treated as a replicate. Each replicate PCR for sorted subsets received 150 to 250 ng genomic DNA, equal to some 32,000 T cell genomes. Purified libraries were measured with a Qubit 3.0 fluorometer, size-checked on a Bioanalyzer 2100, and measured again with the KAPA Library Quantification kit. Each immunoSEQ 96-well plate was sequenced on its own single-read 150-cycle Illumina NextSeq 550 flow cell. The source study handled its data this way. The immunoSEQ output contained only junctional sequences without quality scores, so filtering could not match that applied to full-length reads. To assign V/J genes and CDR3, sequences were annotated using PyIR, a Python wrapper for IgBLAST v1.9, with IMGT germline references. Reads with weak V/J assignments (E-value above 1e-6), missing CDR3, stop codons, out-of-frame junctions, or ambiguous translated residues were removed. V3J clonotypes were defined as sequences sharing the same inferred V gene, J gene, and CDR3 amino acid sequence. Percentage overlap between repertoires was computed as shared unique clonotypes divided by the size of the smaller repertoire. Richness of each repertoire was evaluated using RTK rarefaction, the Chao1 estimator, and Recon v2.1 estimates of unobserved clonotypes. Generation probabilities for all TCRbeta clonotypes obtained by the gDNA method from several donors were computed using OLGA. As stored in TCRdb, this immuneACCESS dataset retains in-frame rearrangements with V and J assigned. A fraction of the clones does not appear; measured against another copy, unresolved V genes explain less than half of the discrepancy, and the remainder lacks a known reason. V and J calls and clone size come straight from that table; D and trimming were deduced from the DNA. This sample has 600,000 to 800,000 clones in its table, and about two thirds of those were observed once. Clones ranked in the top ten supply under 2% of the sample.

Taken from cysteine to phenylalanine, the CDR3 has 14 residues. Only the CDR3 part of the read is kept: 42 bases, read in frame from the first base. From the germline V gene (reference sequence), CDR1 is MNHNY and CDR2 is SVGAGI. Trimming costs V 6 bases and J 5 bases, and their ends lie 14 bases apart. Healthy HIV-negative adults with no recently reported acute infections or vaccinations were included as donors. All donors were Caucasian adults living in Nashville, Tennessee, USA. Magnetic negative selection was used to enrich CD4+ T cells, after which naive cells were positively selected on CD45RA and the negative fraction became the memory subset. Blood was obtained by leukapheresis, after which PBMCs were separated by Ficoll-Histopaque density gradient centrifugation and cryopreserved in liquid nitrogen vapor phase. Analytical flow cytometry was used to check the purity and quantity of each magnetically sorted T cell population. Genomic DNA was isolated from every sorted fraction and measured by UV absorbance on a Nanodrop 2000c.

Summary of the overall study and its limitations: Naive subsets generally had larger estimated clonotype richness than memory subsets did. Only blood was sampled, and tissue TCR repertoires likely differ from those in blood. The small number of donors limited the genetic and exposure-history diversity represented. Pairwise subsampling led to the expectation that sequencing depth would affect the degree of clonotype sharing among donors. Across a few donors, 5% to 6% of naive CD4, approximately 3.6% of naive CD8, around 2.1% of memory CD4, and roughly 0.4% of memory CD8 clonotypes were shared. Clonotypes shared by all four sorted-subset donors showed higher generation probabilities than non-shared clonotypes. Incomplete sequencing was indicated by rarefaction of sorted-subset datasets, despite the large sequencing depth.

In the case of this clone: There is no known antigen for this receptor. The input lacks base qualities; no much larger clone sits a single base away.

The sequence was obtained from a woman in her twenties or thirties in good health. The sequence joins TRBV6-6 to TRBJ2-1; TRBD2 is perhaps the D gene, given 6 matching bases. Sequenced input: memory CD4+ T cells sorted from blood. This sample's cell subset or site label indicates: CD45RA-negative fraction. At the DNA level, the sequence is TGTGCCAGCAGGGATAGCGGAGCAAACAATGAGCAGTTCTTC. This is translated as CASRDSGANNEQFF.